This TCR beta chain was recorded in a study of immune evolution from preneoplasia to lung adenocarcinoma. Study overall: HLA loss of heterozygosity: about 7% AIS, over 12% MIA, about 32% ADC, none AAH.

Patient tissue came from resections in Japan or China, 2014–2017. Nucleic acids came from premalignant or tumor cells enriched by macro-dissection. TCRdb keeps only in-frame clones here, not all; method: immunoSEQ multiplex PCR. The sample carries about 1,600 clones, around a fifth recorded once. Germline assignment: CDR1 KGHSH and CDR2 LQKENI. V was pared by 3 bases and J by 3 bases, with 3 bases between. The CDR3 spans 11 residues. This clone has just a few counts. The gene calls are TRBV18 and TRBJ2-7; no clear D. The sequence came from a person aged 50 to 70 with lung adenocarcinoma. The sample comprised FFPE invasive lung adenocarcinoma tissue. CDR3 sequence: CASSPDYEQYF. The CDR3, as DNA: TGTGCCAGCTCACCCGACTACGAGCAGTACTTC.